The following is a TCR beta chain sequence with its context. This entry is derived from a study of post-analysis software for immune sequencing data. Every TCR beta cDNA library bore unique molecular identifiers. TCRdb reprocessed the PCR reads with MiXCR, giving one entry per CDR3 protein. The sample shows around 200,000 distinct CDR3 sequences, roughly 28% of them seen only once. Sample: blood. The receptor was isolated from a girl under 18 with multiple sclerosis.

This chain's CDR3 is CASRPAGGAQETQYF. CDR3 sequence (DNA): TGTGCCAGCAGACCGGCGGGAGGGGCTCAAGAGACCCAGTACTTC. The rearrangement joins TRBV6-2 or TRBV6-3 to TRBJ2-5; TRBD2 matches 9 bases. Trimming cost V 6 bases and J 2 bases; bases outside gene matches: 7. The CDR3 has 15 amino acids. Germline CDR1 MNHEY, CDR2 SVGEGT.